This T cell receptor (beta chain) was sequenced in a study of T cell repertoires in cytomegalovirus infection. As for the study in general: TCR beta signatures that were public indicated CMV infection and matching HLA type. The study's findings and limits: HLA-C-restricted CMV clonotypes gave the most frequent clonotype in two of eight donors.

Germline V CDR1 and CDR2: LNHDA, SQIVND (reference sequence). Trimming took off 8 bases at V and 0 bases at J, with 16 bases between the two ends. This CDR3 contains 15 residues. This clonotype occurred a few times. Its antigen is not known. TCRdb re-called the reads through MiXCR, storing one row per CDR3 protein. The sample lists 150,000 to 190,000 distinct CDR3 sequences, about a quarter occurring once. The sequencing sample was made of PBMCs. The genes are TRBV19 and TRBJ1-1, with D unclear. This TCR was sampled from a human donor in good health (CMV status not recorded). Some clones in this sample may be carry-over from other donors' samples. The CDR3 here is CASSKSRGVNTEAFF. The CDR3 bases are TGTGCCAGTTCCAAATCGCGGGGTGTGAACACTGAAGCTTTCTTT.